This T cell receptor (beta chain) was sequenced for a study of identical twins. The CDR3 is 15 amino acids. Deletions cut 6 bases from V and 8 bases from J, with 22 bases between. The germline gives CDR1 MNHEY, CDR2 SVGAGI. TCRdb reanalysed the 5' RACE reads using MiXCR and keeps one entry per CDR3 protein. The sample has 500,000 or so distinct CDR3 sequences; roughly a fifth are singletons. In the case of this clonotype: The antigen remains unidentified.

Study-level points and caveats: Twin-shared out-of-frame alpha sequences were enriched for low generation probability.

The same data also went into a second study, on T cells expressing NK-cell markers.

Material: CD4+ T cells sorted from blood. This TCR was sampled from a young woman in good health. The chain combines TRBV6-5 with TRBJ1-2; D call uncertain. The CDR3 bases are TGTGCCAGCAGATCCTCGGGGAGGGCTGGTACCGGCTACACCTTC. It yields the protein CASRSSGRAGTGYTF.